These T cell receptor beta chains were read from a single sample in a study of blood T cells in healthy people across ages. TCRdb recomputed calls from the 5' RACE reads with MiXCR, one row per CDR3 protein. The data hold 800,000 to 950,000 distinct CDR3 sequences, with 48% observed a single time. The sequenced sample was blood. These receptors were obtained from a man under 40 in good health. Both conserved end residues are part of each CDR3.

length	V	J	CDR3
16	TRBV5-1	TRBJ1-4	CASASRPPGLNEKLFF
15	TRBV5-1	TRBJ2-1	CASSFNQGAWNEQFF
16	TRBV29-1	TRBJ2-3	CSVNPRAVSGTDTQYF
12	TRBV28	TRBJ1-1	CVTARRDTEAFF
17	TRBV4-3	TRBJ2-6	CASSLAGGLSGANVLTF
15	TRBV12-3/TRBV12-4	TRBJ1-1	CASSPPRGLVTEAFF
13	TRBV7-4	TRBJ2-2	CASSLGDTGELFF
14	TRBV5-1	TRBJ2-7	CASNLGDNSYEQYF
13	TRBV28	TRBJ2-1	CASSLVGRYEQFF
15	TRBV3-1	.	CASSQGTNSAETQYF
15	TRBV27	TRBJ1-2	CASSRGTGGTYGYTF
12	TRBV3-1	TRBJ1-2	CASTGRGNGYTF
16	TRBV28	TRBJ2-7	CASSLGLAPSSYEQYF
15	TRBV7-2	TRBJ2-7	CASSSPLAGAYEQYF
17	TRBV29-1	.	CSVEDGKGGLAGSEQYF
18	TRBV5-5	TRBJ1-5	CASSPFPGQDPSNQPQHF
16	TRBV28	.	CASSLVQLLGFYEQYF
14	TRBV6-6	TRBJ2-3	CASSQWVGTDTQYF
13	TRBV4-2	TRBJ2-7	CASSQDKQTGQYF
14	TRBV12-3/TRBV12-4	.	CASSLTPRRLEQYF
14	TRBV7-9	TRBJ2-1	CASSLTGASGEQFF
15	TRBV5-1	TRBJ1-5	CASSLQGYGNQPQHF
14	TRBV20-1	TRBJ2-1	CGAPASGGYNEQFF
15	TRBV6-2/TRBV6-3	TRBJ2-3	CASRGAGGITDTQYF
15	TRBV5-6	TRBJ2-7	CASSRTDRGVYEQYF
15	TRBV20-1	.	CSARDQLSSYNEQYF
15	TRBV25-1	TRBJ1-4	CASSAEGRLSEKLFF
16	TRBV20-1	TRBJ2-6	CSVKDAGAGGANVLTF
13	TRBV12-3/TRBV12-4	TRBJ1-2	CASSLLWGNGYTF
15	TRBV11-3	TRBJ1-2	CASMGSGTEVYGYTF
12	TRBV11-2	TRBJ2-3	CASSKRDGSRYF
16	TRBV6-2/TRBV6-3	TRBJ1-2	CASSFLRDRENYGYTF
13	TRBV6-2/TRBV6-3	TRBJ1-2	CASSWDTGYGYTF
13	TRBV7-2	TRBJ1-2	CASSPNMRGGYTF
13	TRBV29-1	TRBJ1-5	CSVVPGRDQPQHF
16	TRBV7-2	TRBJ2-6	CASSLVTGGGANVLTF
13	TRBV27	TRBJ2-5	CASSFGRGETQYF
15	TRBV2	TRBJ1-5	CASRGDRVNNQPQHF
15	TRBV5-5	TRBJ1-1	CASSVDTGGVAEAFF
16	TRBV7-2	TRBJ2-2	CASSLAATGNTGELFF
14	TRBV20-1	TRBJ2-1	CSARARLARGEQFF
15	TRBV6-1	TRBJ2-7	CASSEDPRGTYEQYF
16	TRBV5-1	TRBJ2-7	CASSRQAGTGSYEQYF
15	TRBV29-1	TRBJ2-1	CSVLGGPPGYNEQFF
15	TRBV7-9	TRBJ1-3	CASSPRGGAQNTIYF
15	TRBV5-1	TRBJ2-7	CASSLERQGAYEQYF
15	TRBV5-1	TRBJ1-1	CASFHGGTMNTEAFF
15	TRBV6-5	TRBJ2-1	CASRLGQPAYNEQFF
12	TRBV30	TRBJ2-5	CAWNGYQETQYF
15	TRBV12-3/TRBV12-4	TRBJ2-7	CASSSTDRIPYEQYF
12	TRBV20-1	TRBJ1-2	CSATGEGSGYTF
14	TRBV28	TRBJ2-3	CASSSRDRVNTQYF
12	TRBV3-1	TRBJ2-7	CASSSDRSEQYF
16	TRBV4-2	TRBJ1-1	CASSQVDEVSSTEAFF
14	TRBV7-2	TRBJ2-3	CASSSGTGYGTQYF